This T cell receptor (beta chain) was profiled in a study of CD8 T cells in Susac syndrome. Patients with Susac syndrome fulfilled recently defined diagnostic criteria for definite or probable disease. V was pared by 5 bases and J by 2 bases, with 12 bases of the junction left unmatched. This CDR3 spans 16 amino acids. Germline CDR1 and CDR2: MNHNS and SASEGT. For this clonotype: Its antigen is unidentified.

Random-hexamer reverse transcription was applied to about 0.45 to 1 ug RNA. Amplification of TCR beta CDR3 used immunoSEQ multiplex PCR across 54 Vbeta and 13 Jbeta. TCRdb analysed the immunoSEQ multiplex PCR reads with MiXCR anew, one entry per CDR3 protein. The sample has about 80,000 distinct CDR3 sequences, approximately 94% seen once; the top ten hold around 0.52%. Study outcomes and limitations: Expansion of clones was not seen in the CD4+ T cell repertoires of Susac syndrome. The study's TCR sequencing and HLA analysis covered a relatively small number of individuals, and the study acknowledged this.

The TCR sequence derives from a human donor with Susac syndrome. The chain uses TRBV6-1 and TRBJ2-7; 7 bases map to TRBD2. The sequenced sample was CD4+ T cells from PBMCs. CDR3 in amino acids: CASSRAPSGSTYEQYF. The CDR3, as DNA: TGTGCCAGCAGTAGGGCCCCTAGCGGATCCACCTACGAGCAGTACTTC.